These 2 T cell receptor beta chains were all obtained from the same sample, sequenced in a study of control samples from healthy donors and cancer patients. Clones were sequenced by immunoSEQ multiplex PCR, and TCRdb holds only the in-frame ones, with some missing. This sample carries some 71,000 clones, about nine tenths of them seen once, and the ten largest clones take 1.2%. The sample was PBMCs. These receptors all come from a woman aged 50 to 60 with colorectal cancer.

The chain carries TRBV28 and TRBJ2-7; D is perhaps TRBD2 (6 bases). Germline V gene sequence: CDR1 MDHEN, CDR2 SYDVKM. CDR3 size: 14 residues. V gave up 5 bases and J gave up 4 bases, with 15 bases separating them. The CDR3 sequence is CASSTSPREYEQYF. CDR3 DNA sequence: TGTGCCAGCAGTACTAGCCCCCGGGAGTACGAGCAGTACTTC.

This chain joins TRBV9 and TRBJ2-1, with TRBD2 as a possible D gene (5 bases). Trimming cost V 0 bases and J 6 bases, with 7 bases left between them. CDR1 is SGDLS and CDR2 is YYNGEE in the germline V gene. The CDR3 runs 13 residues. The CDR3 DNA follows: TGTGCCAGCAGCGTAGAGACTATCAATGAGCAGTTCTTC. It translates to CASSVETINEQFF.